The T cell receptor beta chain under discussion was sequenced for a study of shared clonotypes between healthy human individuals. Whole-study findings and limits: Shared clonotypes: about 5.3% naive CD4, about 3.5% naive CD8, roughly 2.4% memory CD4, 0.4% memory CD8. Clonotypes which were not shared had lower generation probabilities than clonotypes that all four donors shared. The researchers took only blood, and tissue repertoires probably look different.

TCRdb's copy holds only in-frame clones and misses some; the assay was immunoSEQ multiplex PCR. The repertoire holds roughly 410,000 clones, with about 96% as singletons. CDR1 is MNHEY, CDR2 SVGAGI, per germline. V trimming: 4 bases; J trimming: 6 bases; junction bases outside the gene matches: 11. This CDR3 contains 16 residues. CCR7-negative CD45RA+ TemRA cells were combined with CD45RO+ cells to form CD8 memory. Notes on this clone: The antigen remains unidentified.

The V gene is TRBV6-5, the J gene TRBJ2-2, with 7 bases that match TRBD2. This receptor was identified in a man aged 25 to 40 in good health. Sample: memory CD8+ T cells sorted from blood. Subset meaning: CD45RO+ cells pooled with CCR7-negative TemRA cells. CDR3 protein: CASSFFPGGSAGELFF. The CDR3 DNA follows: TGTGCCAGCAGTTTCTTCCCGGGAGGATCCGCCGGGGAGCTGTTTTTT.